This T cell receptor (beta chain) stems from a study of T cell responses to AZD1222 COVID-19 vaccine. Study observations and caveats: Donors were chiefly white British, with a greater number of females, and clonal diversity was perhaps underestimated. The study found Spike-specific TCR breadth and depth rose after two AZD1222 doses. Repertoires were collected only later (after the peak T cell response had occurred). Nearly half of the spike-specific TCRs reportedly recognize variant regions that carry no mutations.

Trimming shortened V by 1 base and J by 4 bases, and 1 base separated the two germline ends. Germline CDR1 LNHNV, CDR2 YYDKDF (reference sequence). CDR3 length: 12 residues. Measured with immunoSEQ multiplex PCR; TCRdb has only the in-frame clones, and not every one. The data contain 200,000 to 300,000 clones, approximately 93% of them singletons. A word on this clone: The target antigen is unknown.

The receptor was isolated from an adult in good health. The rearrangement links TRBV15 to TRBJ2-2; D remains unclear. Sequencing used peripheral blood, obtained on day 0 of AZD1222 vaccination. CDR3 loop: CATSRVTGELFF. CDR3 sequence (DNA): TGTGCCACCAGCAGAGTCACCGGGGAGCTGTTTTTT.